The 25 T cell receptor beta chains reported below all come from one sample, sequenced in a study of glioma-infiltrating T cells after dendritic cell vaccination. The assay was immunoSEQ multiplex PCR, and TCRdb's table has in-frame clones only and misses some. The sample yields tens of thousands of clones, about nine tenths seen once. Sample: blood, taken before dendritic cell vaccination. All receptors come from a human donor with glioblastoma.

CDR3 nucleotides: TGTGCCACCGGCGGGGGCTACGAGCAGTACTTC. Its translation is CATGGGYEQYF. This rearrangement joins TRBV15 to TRBJ2-7; 7 nucleotides align to TRBD2. The germline V gene has CDR1 LNHNV and CDR2 YYDKDF (reference sequence). Trimming took 8 bases from V and 3 from J; bases not matched to a gene: 1. The CDR3 runs 11 residues.

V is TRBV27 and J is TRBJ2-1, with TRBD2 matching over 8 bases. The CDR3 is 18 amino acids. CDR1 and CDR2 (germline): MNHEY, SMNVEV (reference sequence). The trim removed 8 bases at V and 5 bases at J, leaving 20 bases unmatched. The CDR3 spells CASGPPPLSGGPDNEQFF. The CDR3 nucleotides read TGTGCCAGCGGACCCCCCCCTTTAAGCGGGGGCCCGGACAATGAGCAGTTCTTC.

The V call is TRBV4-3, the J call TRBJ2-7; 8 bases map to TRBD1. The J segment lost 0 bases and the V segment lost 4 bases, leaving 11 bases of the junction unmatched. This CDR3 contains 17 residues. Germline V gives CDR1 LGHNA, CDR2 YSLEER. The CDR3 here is CASSRRGAGQGSYEQYF. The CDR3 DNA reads TGCGCCAGCAGCCGCAGGGGGGCCGGACAGGGCTCCTACGAGCAGTACTTC.

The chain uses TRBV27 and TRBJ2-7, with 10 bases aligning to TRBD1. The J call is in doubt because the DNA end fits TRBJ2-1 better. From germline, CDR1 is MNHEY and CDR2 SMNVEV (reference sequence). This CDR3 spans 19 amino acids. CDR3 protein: CASSLFPEVDRGQAYEQFF. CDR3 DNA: TGTGCCAGCAGTTTATTCCCCGAAGTCGACAGGGGGCAAGCGTACGAGCAGTTCTTC.

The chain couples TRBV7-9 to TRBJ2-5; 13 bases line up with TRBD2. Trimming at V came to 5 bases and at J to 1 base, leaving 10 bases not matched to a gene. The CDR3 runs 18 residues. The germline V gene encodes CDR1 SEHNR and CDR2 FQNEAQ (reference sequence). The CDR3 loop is CASSPGLAGDTFQETQYF. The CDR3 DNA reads TGTGCCAGCAGCCCAGGACTAGCGGGGGACACATTCCAAGAGACCCAGTACTTC.

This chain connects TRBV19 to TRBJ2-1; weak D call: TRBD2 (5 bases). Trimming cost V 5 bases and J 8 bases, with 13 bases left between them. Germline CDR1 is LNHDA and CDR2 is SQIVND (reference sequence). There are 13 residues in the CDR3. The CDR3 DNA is TGTGCCAGTAGTGTCCTACTAGTCGATGAGCAGTTCTTC. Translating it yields CASSVLLVDEQFF.

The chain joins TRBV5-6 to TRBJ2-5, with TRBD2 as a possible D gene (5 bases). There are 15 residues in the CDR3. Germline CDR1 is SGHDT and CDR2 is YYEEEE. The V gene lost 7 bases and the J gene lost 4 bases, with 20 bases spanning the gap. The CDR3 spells CASLKPLGGGETQYF. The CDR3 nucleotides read TGTGCCAGCTTAAAGCCTCTAGGAGGAGGAGAGACCCAGTACTTC.

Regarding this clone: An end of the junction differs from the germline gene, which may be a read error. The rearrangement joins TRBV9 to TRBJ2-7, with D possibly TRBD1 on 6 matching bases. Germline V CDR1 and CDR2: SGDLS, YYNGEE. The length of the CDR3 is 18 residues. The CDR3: CTSSGPGAGRTSGREQYF. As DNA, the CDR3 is TGTACCAGCAGCGGCCCAGGGGCAGGACGGACCTCCGGGCGCGAGCAGTACTTC.

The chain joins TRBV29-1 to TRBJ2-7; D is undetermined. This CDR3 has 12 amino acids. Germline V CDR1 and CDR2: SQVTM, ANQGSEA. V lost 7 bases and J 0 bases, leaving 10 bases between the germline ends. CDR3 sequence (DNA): TGCAGCGGCCTTAGTAGCTCCTACGAGCAGTACTTC. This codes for CSGLSSSYEQYF.

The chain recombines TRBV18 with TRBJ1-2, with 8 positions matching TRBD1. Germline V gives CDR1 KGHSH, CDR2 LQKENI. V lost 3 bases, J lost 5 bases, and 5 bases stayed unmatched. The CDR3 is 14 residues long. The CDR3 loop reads CASSPGGTGYGYTF. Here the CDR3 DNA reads TGTGCCAGCTCACCGGGGGGGACAGGTTATGGCTACACCTTC.

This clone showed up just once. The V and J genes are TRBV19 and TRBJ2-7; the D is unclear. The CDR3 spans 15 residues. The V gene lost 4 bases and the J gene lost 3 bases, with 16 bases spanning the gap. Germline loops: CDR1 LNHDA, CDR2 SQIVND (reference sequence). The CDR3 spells CASSNGGQKDYEQYF. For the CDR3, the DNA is TGTGCCAGTAGTAACGGCGGCCAGAAAGACTACGAGCAGTACTTC.

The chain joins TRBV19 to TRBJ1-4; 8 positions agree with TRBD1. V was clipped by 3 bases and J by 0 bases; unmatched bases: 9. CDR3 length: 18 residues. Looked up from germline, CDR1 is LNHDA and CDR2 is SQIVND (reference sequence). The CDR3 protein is CASSMTGDAFATNEKLFF. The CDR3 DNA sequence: TGTGCCAGTAGTATGACAGGGGATGCGTTTGCAACTAATGAAAAACTGTTTTTT.

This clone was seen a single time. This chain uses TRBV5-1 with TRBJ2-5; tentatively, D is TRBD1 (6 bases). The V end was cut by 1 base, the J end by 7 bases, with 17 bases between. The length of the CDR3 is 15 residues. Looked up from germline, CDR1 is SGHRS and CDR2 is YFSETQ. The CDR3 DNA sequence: TGCGCCAGCAGCTTGACAGGGACGGCGGATGGGACCCAGTACTTC. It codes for CASSLTGTADGTQYF.

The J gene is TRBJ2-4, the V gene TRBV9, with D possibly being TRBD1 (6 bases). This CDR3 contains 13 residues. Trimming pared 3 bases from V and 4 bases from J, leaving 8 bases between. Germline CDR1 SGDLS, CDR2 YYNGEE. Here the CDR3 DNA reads TGTGCCAGCAGCGAGGGACATAAAAACATTCAGTACTTC. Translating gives CASSEGHKNIQYF. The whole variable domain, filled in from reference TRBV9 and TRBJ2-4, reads DSGVTQTPKHLITATGQRVTLRCSPRSGDLSVYWYQQSLDQGLQFLIQYYNGEERAKGNILERFSAQQFPDLHSELNLSSLELGDSALYFCASSEGHKNIQYFGAGTRLSVL.

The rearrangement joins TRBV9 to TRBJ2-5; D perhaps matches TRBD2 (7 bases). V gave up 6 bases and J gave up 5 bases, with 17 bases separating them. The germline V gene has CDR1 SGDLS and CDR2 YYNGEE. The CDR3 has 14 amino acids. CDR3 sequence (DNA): TGTGCCAGCACCACAGTAGGGGGGGACGAGACCCAGTACTTC. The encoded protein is CASTTVGGDETQYF.

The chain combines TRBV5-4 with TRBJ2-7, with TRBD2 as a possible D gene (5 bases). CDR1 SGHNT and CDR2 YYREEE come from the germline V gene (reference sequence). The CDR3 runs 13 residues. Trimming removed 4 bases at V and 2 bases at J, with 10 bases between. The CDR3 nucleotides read TGTGCCAGCAGCCGAGGGCAGGCCTACGAGCAGTACTTC. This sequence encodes CASSRGQAYEQYF. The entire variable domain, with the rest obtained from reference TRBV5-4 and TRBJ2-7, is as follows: ETGVTQSPTHLIKTRGQQVTLRCSSQSGHNTVSWYQQALGQGPQFIFQYYREEENGRGNFPPRFSGLQFPNYSSELNVNALELDDSALYLCASSRGQAYEQYFGPGTRLTVT.

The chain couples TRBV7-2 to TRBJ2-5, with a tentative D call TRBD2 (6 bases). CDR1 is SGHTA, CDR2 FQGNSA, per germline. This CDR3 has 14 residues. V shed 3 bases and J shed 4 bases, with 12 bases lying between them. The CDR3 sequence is CASSLAGTGETQYF. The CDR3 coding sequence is TGTGCCAGCAGCTTGGCGGGGACGGGAGAGACCCAGTACTTC.

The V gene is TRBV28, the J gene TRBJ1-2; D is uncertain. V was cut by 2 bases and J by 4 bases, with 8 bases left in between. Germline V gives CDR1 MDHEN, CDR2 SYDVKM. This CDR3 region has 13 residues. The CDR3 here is CASSLKQPYGYTF. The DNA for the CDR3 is TGTGCCAGCAGTTTAAAACAACCCTATGGCTACACCTTC.

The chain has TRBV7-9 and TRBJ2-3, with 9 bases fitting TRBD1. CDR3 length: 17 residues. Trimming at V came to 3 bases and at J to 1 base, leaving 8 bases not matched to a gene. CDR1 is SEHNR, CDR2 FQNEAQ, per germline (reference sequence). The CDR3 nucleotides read TGTGCCAGCAGCTTCCAGCCGGGACAGGGTGGCACAGATACGCAGTATTTT. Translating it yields CASSFQPGQGGTDTQYF.

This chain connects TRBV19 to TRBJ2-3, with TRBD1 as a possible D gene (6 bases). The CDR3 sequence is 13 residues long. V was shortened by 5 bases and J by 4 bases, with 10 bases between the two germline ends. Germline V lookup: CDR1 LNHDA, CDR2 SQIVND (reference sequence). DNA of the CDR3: TGTGCCAGTAGTTCCCGGACAGCAGATACGCAGTATTTT. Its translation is CASSSRTADTQYF.

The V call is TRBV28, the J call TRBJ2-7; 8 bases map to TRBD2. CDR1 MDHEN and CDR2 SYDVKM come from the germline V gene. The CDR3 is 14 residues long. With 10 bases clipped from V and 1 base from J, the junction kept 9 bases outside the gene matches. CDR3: CATVAGSSSYEQYF. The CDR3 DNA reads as TGTGCCACGGTAGCGGGGTCATCGTCCTACGAGCAGTACTTC.

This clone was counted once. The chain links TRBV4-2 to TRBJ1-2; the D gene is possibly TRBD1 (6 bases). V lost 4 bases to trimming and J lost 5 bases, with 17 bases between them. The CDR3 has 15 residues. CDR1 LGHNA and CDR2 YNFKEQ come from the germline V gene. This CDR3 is CASSLFRDNTYGYTF. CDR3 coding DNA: TGTGCCAGCAGCCTATTCCGGGACAATACTTATGGCTACACCTTC.

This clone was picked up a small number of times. The CDR3 nucleotides are TGTGCCAGCAGCCAAGGAGGGCTTAAGGACTATGGCTACACCTTC. Its translation is CASSQGGLKDYGYTF. This chain links TRBV14 with TRBJ1-2; D gene unclear. Germline CDR1 SGHDN, CDR2 FVKESK. V shed 1 base and J shed 3 bases, with 12 bases lying between them. The CDR3 extends over 15 amino acids.

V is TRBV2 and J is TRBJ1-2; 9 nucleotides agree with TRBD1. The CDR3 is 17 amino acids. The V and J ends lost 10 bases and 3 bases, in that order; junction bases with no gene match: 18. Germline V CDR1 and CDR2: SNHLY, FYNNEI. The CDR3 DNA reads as TGTGCCACCACACCGGGACAGGGACGCCGAGGGGACTATGGCTACACCTTC. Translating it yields CATTPGQGRRGDYGYTF.

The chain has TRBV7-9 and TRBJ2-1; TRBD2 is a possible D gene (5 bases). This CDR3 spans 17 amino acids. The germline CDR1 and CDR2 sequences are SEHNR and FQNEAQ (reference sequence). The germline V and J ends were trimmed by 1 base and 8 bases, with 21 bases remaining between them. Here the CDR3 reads CASSLGRTGDHRYEQFF. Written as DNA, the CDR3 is TGTGCCAGCAGCTTAGGAAGGACTGGGGATCATAGGTATGAGCAGTTCTTC.